These T cell receptor beta chains were read from a single sample in a study of T-cell reconstitution after alpha-beta-depleted transplantation in children. TCRdb recomputed calls from the PCR reads with MiXCR, one row per CDR3 protein. The sample contains roughly 340,000 distinct CDR3 sequences, about a sixth of which appear only once. The sample was PBMCs, mostly from graft donor cells, taken 360 days after TCRalphabeta/CD19-depleted stem cell transplant. These receptors originate from a male patient aged 2-9 years who had a stem cell transplant for acute lymphoblastic leukemia, so the T cells may come from the graft donor. The CDR3 runs from the conserved cysteine through the conserved F or W. Each record gives: D gene, clone size, V gene, J gene, CDR3 DNA, CDR3 protein. D genes are given only for firm matches. Only part of the rows carry a size: once, few, many, or a class if the clone is expanded.

NA	few	TRBV12-3/TRBV12-4	TRBJ2-1	TGTGCCAGCAGTTTAGGAGCGAACAATGAGCAGTTCTTC	CASSLGANNEQFF
NA	NA	TRBV7-8	TRBJ2-2	TGTGCCAGCAGCTTAGGGTCGTGGGCGGCGGCGAACACCGGGGAGCTGTTTTTT	CASSLGSWAAANTGELFF
NA	few	TRBV5-1	TRBJ2-7	TGCGCCAGCAGCCCAGGGACTGGTCGTGGGGACGAGCAGTACTTC	CASSPGTGRGDEQYF
TRBD2	NA	TRBV20-1	TRBJ2-1	TGCAGTGCTAGAGGCCCTAGCGGGAGGGCCGGTGAGCAGTTCTTC	CSARGPSGRAGEQFF
NA	NA	TRBV28	TRBJ1-1	TGTGCCAGCAGTTCCCCAGGGAGGACTGAAGCTTTCTTT	CASSSPGRTEAFF
NA	few	TRBV11-3	TRBJ2-7	TGTGCCAGCAGCTTAGAGAGGCCCCTCCTCGACGAGCAGTACTTC	CASSLERPLLDEQYF
NA	NA	TRBV30	TRBJ2-7	TGTGCCTGGAGTGTACTGGCACCCGAGCAGTACTTC	CAWSVLAPEQYF
TRBD2	few	TRBV7-6	TRBJ2-2	TGTGCCAGCAGCGGGAACTTACTGCTGACTAGCGGCACCGGGGAGCTGTTTTTT	CASSGNLLLTSGTGELFF
TRBD2	NA	TRBV7-2	TRBJ2-3	TGTGCCAGCAGCTTATTACTAGCGGTCACAGATACGCAGTATTTT	CASSLLLAVTDTQYF
NA	few	TRBV30	TRBJ2-1	TGTGCCTGGAGTATTTCTAATGAGCAGTTCTTC	CAWSISNEQFF
TRBD2	NA	TRBV3-1	TRBJ2-5	TGTGCCAGCAGCCCTACTTTTGTAGCGGGTCCACAAGAGACCCAGTACTTC	CASSPTFVAGPQETQYF
NA	few	TRBV28	TRBJ2-3	TGTGCCAGCAGTTTTTTGGGACCAAGCACAGATACGCAGTATTTT	CASSFLGPSTDTQYF
NA	many	TRBV6-5	TRBJ1-2	TGTGCCAGCATCACGGGACCCAACTATGGCTACACCTTC	CASITGPNYGYTF
TRBD1	many	TRBV4-1	TRBJ1-1	TGCGCCAGCAGCTACGACAGGGCCCCGAACACTGAAGCTTTCTTT	CASSYDRAPNTEAFF
NA	NA	TRBV10-3	TRBJ2-5	TGTGCCATCAGTGGTACTAGCCGAGAAGAGACCCAGTACTTC	CAISGTSREETQYF
NA	NA	TRBV24-1	TRBJ2-3	TGTGCCACCAGTGATTGGCTAGGTTCGAGGGCGTGCACAGATACGCAGTATTTT	CATSDWLGSRACTDTQYF
TRBD2	many	TRBV12-3/TRBV12-4	TRBJ2-1	TGTGCCAGCAGTCGCCTAGCGGCCAATGAGCAGTTCTTC	CASSRLAANEQFF
NA	many	TRBV5-1	TRBJ2-1	TGCGCCAGCAGCCCCCGCCGGGACGGACACAATGAGCAGTTCTTC	CASSPRRDGHNEQFF
TRBD1	once	TRBV25-1	TRBJ1-1	TGTGCCAGCAGTGTCGGGACAGGGGGCTACACTGAAGCTTTCTTT	CASSVGTGGYTEAFF
NA	few	TRBV27	TRBJ2-3	TGTGCCAGCAGACCACACCCTCAGGGTCCCATTAGCACAGATACGCAGTATTTT	CASRPHPQGPISTDTQYF
TRBD2	NA	TRBV4-3	TRBJ2-1	TGCGCCAGCAGCCAAGATTCCCCGACTAGCGGGAGGGCCGGGTACAATGAGCAGTTCTTC	CASSQDSPTSGRAGYNEQFF
NA	NA	TRBV6-2/TRBV6-3	TRBJ2-1	TGTGCCAGCAGTTACTTCGGGTGGTCAGGGTACAATGAGCAGTTCTTC	CASSYFGWSGYNEQFF